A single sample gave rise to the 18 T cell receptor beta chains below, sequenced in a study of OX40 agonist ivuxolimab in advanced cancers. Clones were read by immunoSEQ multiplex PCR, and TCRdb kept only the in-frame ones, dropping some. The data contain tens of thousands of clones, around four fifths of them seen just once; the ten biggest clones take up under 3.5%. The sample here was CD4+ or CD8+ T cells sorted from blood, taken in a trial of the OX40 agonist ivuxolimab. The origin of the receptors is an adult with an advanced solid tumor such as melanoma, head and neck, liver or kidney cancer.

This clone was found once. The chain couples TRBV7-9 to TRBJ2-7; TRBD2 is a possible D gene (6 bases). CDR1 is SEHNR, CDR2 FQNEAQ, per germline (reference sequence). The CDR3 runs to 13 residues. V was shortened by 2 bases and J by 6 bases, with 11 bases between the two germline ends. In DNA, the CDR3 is TGTGCCAGCAGCTTATGGGGGGAAGGCGAGCAGTACTTC. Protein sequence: CASSLWGEGEQYF.

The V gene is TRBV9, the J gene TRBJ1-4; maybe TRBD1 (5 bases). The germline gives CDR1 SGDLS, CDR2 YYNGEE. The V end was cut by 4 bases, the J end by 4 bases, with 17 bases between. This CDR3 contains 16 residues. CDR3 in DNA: TGTGCCAGCAGCTCCGGAGGGGCGGGGAATAATGAAAAACTGTTTTTT. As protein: CASSSGGAGNNEKLFF.

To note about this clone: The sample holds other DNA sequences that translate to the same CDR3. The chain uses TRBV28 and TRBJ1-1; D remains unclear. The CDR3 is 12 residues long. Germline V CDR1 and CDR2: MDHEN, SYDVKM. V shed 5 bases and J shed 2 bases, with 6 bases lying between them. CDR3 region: CASSLLNTEAFF. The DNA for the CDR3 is TGTGCCAGCAGTCTGCTAAACACTGAAGCTTTCTTT.

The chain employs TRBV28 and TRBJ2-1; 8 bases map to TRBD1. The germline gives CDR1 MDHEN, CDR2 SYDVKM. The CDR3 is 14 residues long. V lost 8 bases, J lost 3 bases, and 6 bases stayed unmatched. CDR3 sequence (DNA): TGTGCCAGCGACGGAGGACAGGGCTACAATGAGCAGTTCTTC. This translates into CASDGGQGYNEQFF.

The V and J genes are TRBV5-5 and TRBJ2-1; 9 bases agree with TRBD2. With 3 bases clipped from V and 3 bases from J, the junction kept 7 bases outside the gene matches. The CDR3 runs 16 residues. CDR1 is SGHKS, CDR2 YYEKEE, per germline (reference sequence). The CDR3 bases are TGTGCCAGCAGCTGGCGAGCGGGGGGAGGCTACAATGAGCAGTTCTTC. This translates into CASSWRAGGGYNEQFF. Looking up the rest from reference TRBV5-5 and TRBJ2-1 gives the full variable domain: DAGVTQSPTHLIKTRGQQVTLRCSPISGHKSVSWYQQVLGQGPQFIFQYYEKEERGRGNFPDRFSARQFPNYSSELNVNALLLGDSALYLCASSWRAGGGYNEQFFGPGTRLTVL.

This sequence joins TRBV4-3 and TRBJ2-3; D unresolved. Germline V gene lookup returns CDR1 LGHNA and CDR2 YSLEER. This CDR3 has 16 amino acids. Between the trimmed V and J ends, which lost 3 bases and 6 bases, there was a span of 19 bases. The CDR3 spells CASSQERHPRKDTQYF. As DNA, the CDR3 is TGCGCCAGCAGCCAGGAACGACACCCCCGCAAGGATACGCAGTATTTT.

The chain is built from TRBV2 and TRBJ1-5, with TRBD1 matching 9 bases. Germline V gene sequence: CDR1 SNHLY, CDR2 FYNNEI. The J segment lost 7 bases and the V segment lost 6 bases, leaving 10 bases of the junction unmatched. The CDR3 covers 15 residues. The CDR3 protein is CASREGDRVGQPQHF. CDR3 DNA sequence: TGTGCCAGCAGGGAGGGGGACAGGGTCGGACAGCCCCAGCATTTT.

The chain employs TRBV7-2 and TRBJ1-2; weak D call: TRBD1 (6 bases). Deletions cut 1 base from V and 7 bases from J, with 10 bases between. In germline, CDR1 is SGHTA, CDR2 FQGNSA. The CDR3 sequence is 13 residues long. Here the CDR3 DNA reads TGTGCCAGCAGCTTAGAAGGGGGACTTGGCTACACCTTC. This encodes CASSLEGGLGYTF.

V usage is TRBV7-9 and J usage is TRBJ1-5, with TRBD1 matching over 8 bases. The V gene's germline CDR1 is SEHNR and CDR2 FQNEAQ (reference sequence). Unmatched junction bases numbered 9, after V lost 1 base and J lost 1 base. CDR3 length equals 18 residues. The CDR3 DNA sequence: TGTGCCAGCAGCTTAGGAGACAGGGGATCGTTAAGCAATCAGCCCCAGCATTTT. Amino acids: CASSLGDRGSLSNQPQHF.

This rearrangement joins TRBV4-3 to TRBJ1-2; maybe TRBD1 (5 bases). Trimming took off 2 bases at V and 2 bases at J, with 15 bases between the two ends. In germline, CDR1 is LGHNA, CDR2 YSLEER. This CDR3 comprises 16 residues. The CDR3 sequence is CASSQSEEGANYGYTF. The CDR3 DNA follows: TGCGCCAGCAGCCAAAGTGAGGAAGGGGCAAACTATGGCTACACCTTC.

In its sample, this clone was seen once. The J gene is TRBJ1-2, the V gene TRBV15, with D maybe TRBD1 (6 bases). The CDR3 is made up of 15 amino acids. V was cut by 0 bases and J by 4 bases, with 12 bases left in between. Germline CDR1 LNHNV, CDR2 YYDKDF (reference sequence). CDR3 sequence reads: CATSRDLGASYGYTF. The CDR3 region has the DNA TGTGCCACCAGCAGAGACCTGGGGGCCTCCTATGGCTACACCTTC.

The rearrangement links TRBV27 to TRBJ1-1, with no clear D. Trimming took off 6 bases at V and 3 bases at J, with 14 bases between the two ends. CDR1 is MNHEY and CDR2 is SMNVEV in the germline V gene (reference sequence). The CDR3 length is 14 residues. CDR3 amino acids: CASRTPDPYTEAFF. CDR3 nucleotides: TGTGCCAGCAGAACACCTGATCCTTACACTGAAGCTTTCTTT.

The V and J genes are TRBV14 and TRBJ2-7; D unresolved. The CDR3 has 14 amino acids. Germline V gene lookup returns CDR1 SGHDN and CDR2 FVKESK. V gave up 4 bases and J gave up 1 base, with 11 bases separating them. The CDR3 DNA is TGTGCCAGCAGCCTCAACACAGATTCCTACGAGCAGTACTTC. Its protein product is CASSLNTDSYEQYF.

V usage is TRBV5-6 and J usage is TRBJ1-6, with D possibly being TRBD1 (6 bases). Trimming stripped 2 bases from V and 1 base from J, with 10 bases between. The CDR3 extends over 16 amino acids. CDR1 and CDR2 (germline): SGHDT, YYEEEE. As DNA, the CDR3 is TGTGCCAGCAGCTTTGACAGGACTTCCTATAATTCACCCCTCCACTTT. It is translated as CASSFDRTSYNSPLHF.

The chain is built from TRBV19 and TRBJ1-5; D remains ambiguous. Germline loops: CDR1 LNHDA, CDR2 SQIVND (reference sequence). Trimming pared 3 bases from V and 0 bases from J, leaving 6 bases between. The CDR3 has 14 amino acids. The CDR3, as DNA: TGTGCCAGTAGTATTCAGATTAGCAATCAGCCCCAGCATTTT. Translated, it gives CASSIQISNQPQHF.

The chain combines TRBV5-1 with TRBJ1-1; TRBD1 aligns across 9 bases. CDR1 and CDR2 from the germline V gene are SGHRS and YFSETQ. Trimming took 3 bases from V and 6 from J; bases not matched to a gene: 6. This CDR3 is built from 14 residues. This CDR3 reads CASSSTGGASEAFF. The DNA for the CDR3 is TGCGCCAGCAGCTCCACAGGGGGCGCCTCTGAAGCTTTCTTT.

The CDR3 bases are TGTGCCAGCAGTGAGAGAACTGTCCAGCGGGGGGGCGTGACCCAGTACTTC. This gives the protein CASSERTVQRGGVTQYF. This chain uses TRBV2 with TRBJ2-5, with 10 positions matching TRBD2. J was trimmed by 7 bases and V by 3 bases; bases with no gene match: 14. Germline-derived CDR1 and CDR2 are SNHLY and FYNNEI. The CDR3 totals 17 residues.

The CDR3: CASSLRPRTSGGTDTQYF. The CDR3 DNA reads as TGTGCCAGCAGTTTACGCCCTAGGACTAGCGGGGGCACAGATACGCAGTATTTT. The V and J genes are TRBV27 and TRBJ2-3, with TRBD2 matching over 12 bases. The J segment lost 1 base and the V segment lost 2 bases, leaving 7 bases of the junction unmatched. The CDR3 runs 18 residues. CDR1 and CDR2 (germline): MNHEY, SMNVEV (reference sequence).